This T cell receptor beta chain was retrieved from a study of beta chain features in type 1 diabetes (dated by TCRdb to the late 2010s). Turning to the overall study: Patients and healthy donors did not differ in mean age, gender distribution, total cell number or subset yield. A total of 85 million to 140 million sorted cells were examined across all samples, and a strong correlation was observed between cell number per subset and RNA yield. Whereas all 30 or so donors provided naive and central memory subsets, regulatory and stem cell-like memory subsets were isolated from just 8 patients and about 8 healthy donors. The study compared TCRB repertoires of sorted circulating CD4+ T cell subsets between recently diagnosed type 1 diabetes patients and matched healthy donors.

A single peripheral blood draw of approximately 100 mL on average was collected from each donor into heparinised tubes. A BD FACSAria II was used to sort naive, central memory, regulatory and stem cell-like memory CD4+ T cells with a panel that included CD45RO, CCR7, CD25, CD127, CD95 and CD27. All sorted populations exceeded 95% purity. PBMCs were separated immediately by Lymphoprep density gradient centrifugation and were stained directly, without being cultured. So that batch effects would be minimized, each experiment stained and sorted samples in pairs, pairing one healthy donor with one patient. The entire isolated RNA was reverse transcribed using the High Capacity cDNA Reverse Transcription Kit, and thus expressed TCRB transcripts were sequenced. Deep immunoSEQ sequencing was applied to naive, central memory and regulatory T cell samples, giving an average of roughly 3.5 million total reads per sample. Sorted cells were lysed in RLT buffer and RNA was extracted with DNase-treated RNeasy Micro or Mini kits, depending on cell number. Each cell subset was processed on its own to prevent cross-contamination, while patient and healthy donor samples were processed together. The immunoSEQ multiplex PCR was used to amplify TCRB sequences from cDNA, yielding 87-bp fragments that span the CDR3 region. The amplicons were sequenced using the Illumina HiSeq platform. The authors' pipeline ran thus. Synthetic template baselines were used to correct PCR bias computationally, reads within Hamming distance 2 were collapsed, and singletons that could not be merged were discarded. By aligning reads against IMGT, V, D and J genes, CDR3 length, and insertions or deletions at six rearrangement sites were assigned. Clonotype counts were normalized to sorted cell number within each subset before computing true diversity and Gini coefficients with the tcR R package. The overlap coefficient, calculated on TCRB nucleotide sequences, was used to quantify repertoire sharing. The immuneACCESS repertoire file appears here via TCRdb, limited to in-frame rearrangements. These files lack a portion of the clones; in checked studies, under half of the deficit traces to unresolved V genes, and the cause of the others is not known. That table is the source of V, J and clone size, and D and trimming were worked out from the DNA. The sample has 150,000 or so clones on record, 7% to 10% of them singletons. The ten most abundant clones make up roughly 0.74% of the sample.

A distance of 16 bases separates the germline ends of V and J, which lose 6 bases and 0 bases respectively. The CDR3, from cysteine to phenylalanine, totals 16 residues. Only the CDR3 DNA is retained, 48 bases long and in frame from the first base. From a lookup of the germline V gene (reference sequence), CDR1 and CDR2 are MNHNY and SVGAGI. The full study reports these points: At VDJ recombination sites, type 1 diabetes patients had fewer insertions and more deleted nucleotides, which implies abnormalities in thymic rearrangement. PCR might favor shorter templates, but patient and control samples were amplified and corrected together, so any skew would affect both groups equally. Naive, central memory and regulatory TCRB repertoires appeared to be more similar among patients than among healthy donors. A moderate but significant shortening of TCRB CDR3 length was observed in type 1 diabetes patients in all four CD4+ subsets. Because the HLA sub-analyses included only small numbers of individuals, any influence of HLA type on TCRB rearrangement was left unresolved. Because cDNA was sequenced instead of genomic DNA, activated cells with high expression could be over-represented, although the groups did not differ in activation or CD3 levels.

About this clone itself: Its antigen target is currently unknown. Per-nucleotide qualities are absent, and no much larger clonotype sits a single base away.

The sequenced material came from central memory CD4+ T cells from blood. This clonotype was sampled from a man aged 18 to 35 in good health. The sequence is built from TRBV6-6 and TRBJ2-3; no D gene is confidently identified. The CDR3: CASRDSLLTSTDTQYF. The nucleotide sequence is TGTGCCAGCAGGGATAGCCTGCTTACTAGCACAGATACGCAGTATTTT.